The rows below give T cell receptor beta chains drawn from one sample of a study of cytomegalovirus exposure and HLA in healthy donors. Libraries were prepared by immunoSEQ multiplex PCR; TCRdb keeps only in-frame clonotypes and omits some of them. The sample records 95,000 to 150,000 clones, 15% being singletons. Sample: PBMCs. Receptors originate from a woman under 30 in good health and CMV-seronegative. The CDR3 runs from the conserved cysteine through the conserved F or W. The D gene is left open where the match is weak. Size values are once, few and many counts, or a class for expanded clones, and some rows have none.

clone size: .
V gene: TRBV4-3
J gene: TRBJ2-1
D gene: TRBD2
CDR3 protein: CASSQASGGLSYNEQFF
CDR3 DNA: TGCGCCAGCAGCCAAGCTAGCGGGGGCCTCTCCTACAATGAGCAGTTCTTC

clone size: .
V gene: TRBV4-2
J gene: TRBJ1-1
D gene: .
CDR3 protein: CASSQDSGGWTEAFF
CDR3 DNA: TGTGCCAGCAGCCAAGATAGCGGGGGTTGGACTGAAGCTTTCTTT

clone size: few
V gene: TRBV7-2
J gene: TRBJ2-6
D gene: .
CDR3 protein: CATSPGAGANVLTF
CDR3 DNA: TGTGCCACCTCGCCGGGGGCTGGGGCCAACGTCCTGACTTTC

clone size: few
V gene: TRBV6-5
J gene: TRBJ1-3
D gene: .
CDR3 protein: CASSQGDTIYF
CDR3 DNA: TGTGCCAGCAGTCAAGGGGACACCATATATTTT

clone size: few
V gene: TRBV29-1
J gene: TRBJ1-1
D gene: TRBD1
CDR3 protein: CSVVQGQGWTEAFF
CDR3 DNA: TGCAGCGTTGTTCAGGGACAGGGGTGGACTGAAGCTTTCTTT

clone size: .
V gene: TRBV6-5
J gene: TRBJ1-2
D gene: .
CDR3 protein: CASSYDSAIRGGYTF
CDR3 DNA: TGTGCCAGCAGTTACGACAGTGCCATAAGGGGTGGCTACACCTTC

clone size: few
V gene: TRBV5-1
J gene: TRBJ1-1
D gene: .
CDR3 protein: CASSLAGGQTEAFF
CDR3 DNA: TGCGCCAGCAGCTTGGCGGGGGGGCAGACTGAAGCTTTCTTT

clone size: .
V gene: TRBV9
J gene: TRBJ2-3
D gene: .
CDR3 protein: CASSVVGVRTDTQYF
CDR3 DNA: TGTGCCAGCAGCGTAGTGGGCGTCCGCACAGATACGCAGTATTTT

clone size: few
V gene: TRBV28
J gene: TRBJ2-2
D gene: TRBD2
CDR3 protein: CASSSLAGNTGELFF
CDR3 DNA: TGTGCCAGCAGTTCGCTAGCGGGTAACACCGGGGAGCTGTTTTTT

clone size: .
V gene: TRBV6-1
J gene: TRBJ1-5
D gene: .
CDR3 protein: CASSRRGGNQPQHF
CDR3 DNA: TGTGCCAGCAGTCGCAGGGGAGGCAATCAGCCCCAGCATTTT

clone size: few
V gene: TRBV9
J gene: TRBJ2-6
D gene: .
CDR3 protein: CASSAGGGAGANVLTF
CDR3 DNA: TGTGCCAGCAGCGCCGGAGGGGGCGCTGGGGCCAACGTCCTGACTTTC

clone size: .
V gene: TRBV2
J gene: TRBJ1-5
D gene: .
CDR3 protein: CASSKGIQHQHF
CDR3 DNA: TGTGCCAGCAGTAAAGGGATACAGCACCAGCATTTT

clone size: .
V gene: TRBV9
J gene: TRBJ2-5
D gene: .
CDR3 protein: CASSVAGRGQETQYF
CDR3 DNA: TGTGCCAGCAGCGTAGCTGGGAGGGGGCAAGAGACCCAGTACTTC

clone size: few
V gene: TRBV9
J gene: TRBJ2-2
D gene: .
CDR3 protein: CASSLPSRPGELFF
CDR3 DNA: TGTGCCAGCAGCCTCCCCTCTAGGCCCGGGGAGCTGTTTTTT

clone size: .
V gene: TRBV5-4
J gene: TRBJ1-3
D gene: .
CDR3 protein: CASSDRSSGNTIYF
CDR3 DNA: TGTGCCAGCAGTGACAGGAGCTCTGGAAACACCATATATTTT

clone size: few
V gene: TRBV4-2
J gene: TRBJ2-5
D gene: TRBD2
CDR3 protein: CASSQRGTSGGTVLQETQYF
CDR3 DNA: TGTGCCAGCAGCCAAAGAGGGACTAGCGGGGGGACTGTACTTCAAGAGACCCAGTACTTC

clone size: few
V gene: TRBV5-1
J gene: TRBJ2-4
D gene: TRBD1
CDR3 protein: CASSRQGRENIQYF
CDR3 DNA: TGCGCCAGCAGCCGACAGGGTAGGGAAAACATTCAGTACTTC

clone size: .
V gene: TRBV28
J gene: TRBJ1-4
D gene: .
CDR3 protein: CASSPTGFREKLFF
CDR3 DNA: TGTGCCAGCAGTCCTACAGGGTTTCGGGAAAAACTGTTTTTT

clone size: .
V gene: TRBV5-4
J gene: TRBJ2-7
D gene: TRBD2
CDR3 protein: CASSWGTSGGFSYEQYF
CDR3 DNA: TGTGCCAGCAGCTGGGGGACTAGCGGGGGTTTCTCCTACGAGCAGTACTTC

clone size: .
V gene: TRBV28
J gene: TRBJ1-1
D gene: .
CDR3 protein: CASINTGQRTEAFF
CDR3 DNA: TGTGCCAGCATCAATACAGGGCAGAGGACTGAAGCTTTCTTT

clone size: few
V gene: TRBV5-6
J gene: TRBJ1-1
D gene: .
CDR3 protein: CASSCNRARVTEAFF
CDR3 DNA: TGTGCCAGCAGCTGCAACAGGGCGAGGGTCACTGAAGCTTTCTTT

clone size: .
V gene: TRBV9
J gene: TRBJ2-1
D gene: TRBD1
CDR3 protein: CASSPRDRTYNEQFF
CDR3 DNA: TGTGCCAGCAGCCCCCGGGACAGGACATACAATGAGCAGTTCTTC

clone size: .
V gene: TRBV18
J gene: TRBJ2-7
D gene: TRBD1
CDR3 protein: CASSETGKDYEQYF
CDR3 DNA: TGTGCCAGCTCCGAGACAGGGAAGGACTACGAGCAGTACTTC

clone size: .
V gene: TRBV7-2
J gene: TRBJ1-1
D gene: .
CDR3 protein: CASSLRQAQNTEAFF
CDR3 DNA: TGTGCCAGCAGCCTTCGACAGGCTCAGAACACTGAAGCTTTCTTT

clone size: .
V gene: TRBV30
J gene: TRBJ1-6
D gene: TRBD1
CDR3 protein: CAWARDRGYNSPLHF
CDR3 DNA: TGTGCCTGGGCGAGGGACAGGGGCTATAATTCACCCCTCCACTTT

clone size: few
V gene: TRBV9
J gene: TRBJ1-5
D gene: TRBD1
CDR3 protein: CASSDRGHSNQPQHF
CDR3 DNA: TGTGCCAGCAGCGACAGGGGGCATAGCAATCAGCCCCAGCATTTT

clone size: few
V gene: TRBV7-6
J gene: TRBJ2-5
D gene: .
CDR3 protein: CASSLLALETETQYF
CDR3 DNA: TGTGCCAGCAGCTTATTAGCCCTAGAGACGGAGACCCAGTACTTC

clone size: few
V gene: TRBV7-9
J gene: TRBJ2-2
D gene: .
CDR3 protein: CASSLAGGSGELFF
CDR3 DNA: TGTGCCAGCAGCTTAGCGGGAGGATCCGGGGAGCTGTTTTTT

clone size: .
V gene: TRBV6-5
J gene: TRBJ2-7
D gene: .
CDR3 protein: CATSSPAGRPYEQYF
CDR3 DNA: TGTGCCACCTCAAGCCCAGCGGGCCGACCCTACGAGCAGTACTTC

clone size: few
V gene: TRBV28
J gene: TRBJ1-2
D gene: .
CDR3 protein: CASSSYFGVTAGYGYTF
CDR3 DNA: TGTGCCAGCAGTTCCTATTTCGGTGTTACAGCTGGCTATGGCTACACCTTC

clone size: .
V gene: TRBV29-1
J gene: TRBJ1-1
D gene: .
CDR3 protein: CSVGHTGEAFF
CDR3 DNA: TGCAGCGTCGGACATACGGGCGAAGCTTTCTTT

clone size: .
V gene: TRBV6-5
J gene: TRBJ2-7
D gene: .
CDR3 protein: CAAWVGGANEQYF
CDR3 DNA: TGTGCCGCCTGGGTGGGGGGGGCGAACGAGCAGTACTTC

clone size: few
V gene: TRBV11-2
J gene: TRBJ1-4
D gene: .
CDR3 protein: CASSLDLAGPTNEKLFF
CDR3 DNA: TGTGCCAGCAGCTTAGATCTGGCAGGTCCAACTAATGAAAAACTGTTTTTT

clone size: .
V gene: TRBV5-1
J gene: TRBJ2-3
D gene: .
CDR3 protein: CASSLTSTDTQYF
CDR3 DNA: TGCGCCAGCAGCCTCACTAGCACAGATACGCAGTATTTT

clone size: few
V gene: TRBV7-2
J gene: TRBJ2-7
D gene: .
CDR3 protein: CASSLAAGAAYF
CDR3 DNA: TGTGCCAGCAGCTTAGCAGCGGGTGCCGCCTACTTC

clone size: .
V gene: TRBV6-1
J gene: TRBJ1-5
D gene: TRBD1
CDR3 protein: CASSEPQSWTGHNQPQHF
CDR3 DNA: TGTGCCAGCAGTGAGCCCCAATCGTGGACAGGGCACAATCAGCCCCAGCATTTT

clone size: .
V gene: TRBV27
J gene: TRBJ2-7
D gene: .
CDR3 protein: CASSVAQGREQYF
CDR3 DNA: TGTGCCAGCAGTGTTGCCCAGGGTCGCGAGCAGTACTTC

clone size: .
V gene: TRBV5-1
J gene: TRBJ1-2
D gene: .
CDR3 protein: CASDTRARGGYTF
CDR3 DNA: TGCGCCAGCGACACCAGGGCTAGGGGTGGCTACACCTTC

clone size: .
V gene: TRBV7-9
J gene: TRBJ2-1
D gene: .
CDR3 protein: CASQLGDEQFF
CDR3 DNA: TGTGCCAGCCAGCTCGGGGATGAGCAGTTCTTC

clone size: few
V gene: TRBV19
J gene: TRBJ1-2
D gene: .
CDR3 protein: CASSPNTGRITF
CDR3 DNA: TGTGCCAGTAGCCCTAACACAGGGCGGATCACCTTC

clone size: few
V gene: TRBV5-6
J gene: TRBJ2-7
D gene: .
CDR3 protein: CASSPDSSSYEQYF
CDR3 DNA: TGTGCCAGCAGCCCCGACTCAAGCTCCTACGAGCAGTACTTC

clone size: .
V gene: TRBV5-4
J gene: TRBJ2-5
D gene: .
CDR3 protein: CASSLAGAVETQYF
CDR3 DNA: TGTGCCAGCAGCTTGGCGGGAGCGGTAGAGACCCAGTACTTC